The 13 T cell receptor beta chains below were found in one sample sequenced in a study of cytomegalovirus exposure and HLA in healthy donors. It was with 60 Vbeta and 13 Jbeta primers that the PCR ran. Sequencing was performed with immunoSEQ multiplex PCR; in TCRdb, only in-frame clones are kept and a portion is missing. The sample contains about 86,000 clones, approximately 74% of which appear only once. Sequenced sample: PBMCs. These receptors all come from a woman in her forties or fifties in good health and CMV-seropositive.

The genes are TRBV18 and TRBJ2-7, with TRBD1 as a possible D gene (6 bases). Germline assignment: CDR1 KGHSH and CDR2 LQKENI. Trimming took 3 bases from V and 5 from J, leaving 14 bases between them. This CDR3 contains 14 residues. CDR3 in DNA: TGTGCCAGCTCACCGACAGGTGTGAGTGACGAGCAGTACTTC. Encoded protein: CASSPTGVSDEQYF.

The CDR3 nucleotides are TGTGCCAGCACAACCGGGACTAGCAGGGGTAGGCAGTACTTC. Residues: CASTTGTSRGRQYF. The V gene is TRBV28, the J gene TRBJ2-7; TRBD2 aligns across 9 bases. Germline CDR1 is MDHEN and CDR2 is SYDVKM. CDR3 length: 14 amino acids. With V trimmed by 7 bases and J by 9 bases, 13 bases remained unmatched.

This clone appeared a few times. J is TRBJ1-2 and V is TRBV19; 9 nucleotides line up with TRBD1. The CDR3 extends over 18 amino acids. Germline values: CDR1 LNHDA, CDR2 SQIVND (reference sequence). V dropped 4 bases and J dropped 4; count of bases not matched to a gene: 16. The CDR3 sequence is CASSTSGTGFILRYGYTF. In nucleotides, the CDR3 is TGTGCCAGTAGTACTTCCGGGACAGGGTTTATTTTGCGCTATGGCTACACCTTC.

The chain combines TRBV30 with TRBJ1-2; D is uncertain. Trimming removed 4 bases at V and 5 bases at J, with 20 bases between. This CDR3 spans 15 amino acids. The germline V gene encodes CDR1 GTSNPN and CDR2 SVGIG (reference sequence). The CDR3 sequence: CAWTLLEGSGYGYTF. The CDR3 nucleotides read TGTGCCTGGACCCTGTTGGAGGGCAGTGGATATGGCTACACCTTC.

The chain couples TRBV19 to TRBJ2-1; TRBD1 aligns across 7 bases. The J segment lost 5 bases and the V segment lost 8 bases, leaving 12 bases of the junction unmatched. From germline, CDR1 is LNHDA and CDR2 SQIVND (reference sequence). This CDR3 is 15 amino acids long. The CDR3: CASGKLTGWDNEQFF. As DNA, the CDR3 is TGTGCCAGTGGGAAGCTGACAGGGTGGGACAATGAGCAGTTCTTC.

The chain recombines TRBV7-9 with TRBJ1-2; 7 positions agree with TRBD1. Trimming took 0 bases from V and 4 from J; bases not matched to a gene: 8. This CDR3 comprises 16 residues. Germline CDR1 SEHNR, CDR2 FQNEAQ (reference sequence). The CDR3 region has the DNA TGTGCCAGCAGCTTAGCGTCTCGACAGGGACCCTATGGCTACACCTTC. It specifies CASSLASRQGPYGYTF.

The chain links TRBV29-1 to TRBJ2-5, with TRBD1 matching 8 bases. The CDR3 extends over 14 amino acids. The germline V gene encodes CDR1 SQVTM and CDR2 ANQGSEA. Losses at the gene ends were 6 bases for V and 0 bases for J; bases not matched to a gene: 6. CDR3 nucleotides: TGCAGCGTACAACAGGGGGGAAACCAAGAGACCCAGTACTTC. This sequence encodes CSVQQGGNQETQYF.

CDR3 protein: CASSDSRTGSSYNEQFF. The CDR3 DNA reads TGTGCCAGCAGTGACTCGCGGACAGGGAGCTCCTACAATGAGCAGTTCTTC. V usage is TRBV25-1 and J usage is TRBJ2-1, with TRBD1 identical over 8 bases. Germline V lookup: CDR1 MGHDK, CDR2 SYGVNS. V lost 3 bases to trimming and J lost 0 bases; unmatched junction nucleotides: 7. This CDR3 contains 17 residues.

The chain uses TRBV10-2 and TRBJ2-2; TRBD1 matches at 7 bases. The CDR3 covers 15 residues. Germline V lookup: CDR1 WSHSY, CDR2 SAAADI. V dropped 6 bases and J dropped 4; count of bases not matched to a gene: 8. CDR3 region: CASRRQGRGTGELFF. In DNA, the CDR3 is TGCGCCAGCAGAAGACAGGGCCGAGGCACCGGGGAGCTGTTTTTT.

The chain recombines TRBV7-8 with TRBJ2-7; no reliable D call. The CDR3 spans 11 residues. The ends were cut back, 1 base at V and 7 bases at J, with 5 bases in the middle. Germline V CDR1 and CDR2: SGHVS, FQNEAQ. In nucleotides, the CDR3 is TGTGCCAGCAGCTTAGACAGTGAGCAGTACTTC. Protein product: CASSLDSEQYF. The entire variable domain, with the rest obtained from reference TRBV7-8 and TRBJ2-7, is as follows: GAGVSQSPRYKVAKRGQDVALRCDPISGHVSLFWYQQALGQGPEFLTYFQNEAQLDKSGLPSDRFFAERPEGSVSTLKIQRTQQEDSAVYLCASSLDSEQYFGPGTRLTVT.

The genes are TRBV28 and TRBJ2-7, with 9 bases that match TRBD2. Trimming took 6 bases from V and 2 from J; bases not matched to a gene: 11. The germline V gene has CDR1 MDHEN and CDR2 SYDVKM. This CDR3 region has 16 residues. CDR3 loop: CASRHGGLAEPYEQYF. CDR3 nucleotide sequence: TGTGCCAGCAGACACGGGGGACTAGCCGAACCCTACGAGCAGTACTTC.

The chain recombines TRBV19 with TRBJ1-1, with TRBD1 matching over 10 bases. The V gene end was trimmed by 8 bases and the J gene end by 7 bases; junction bases not matched to a gene: 7. CDR1 LNHDA and CDR2 SQIVND come from the germline V gene (reference sequence). CDR3 length equals 13 residues. CDR3 bases: TGTGCCAGTTCCGGGACAGGGGTTAATGAAGCTTTCTTT. Protein: CASSGTGVNEAFF.

The J gene is TRBJ2-7, the V gene TRBV29-1; 7 nucleotides agree with TRBD2. Losses at the gene ends were 2 bases for V and 6 bases for J; bases not matched to a gene: 16. The CDR3 covers 16 residues. Germline CDR1 SQVTM, CDR2 ANQGSEA. The CDR3 here is CSVEKFFGTNRFEQYF. The CDR3 DNA sequence: TGCAGCGTTGAAAAATTTTTCGGGACTAACCGTTTCGAGCAGTACTTC.